These 21 T cell receptor beta chains were all obtained from the same sample, sequenced in a study of PD-1 blockade in mismatch repair-deficient tumors. Their recognized antigens are unknown. The protocol was immunoSEQ multiplex PCR, while the TCRdb copy is restricted to in-frame clones and leaves out a portion. The sample records 8,500 to 10,000 clones, roughly 87% being singletons. Time point here: approximately 10-day in vitro stimulation with candidate mutation-associated neoantigen peptide 1. The material was cells cultured in vitro, obtained from a patient treated with pembrolizumab. These receptors all come from an adult with mismatch repair-deficient cancer.

The CDR3 DNA reads as TGCGCCAGCAGTCAGGGAGAGACCCAGTACTTC. Its translation is CASSQGETQYF. The gene calls are TRBV23-1 and TRBJ2-5; D is unresolved. TRBV23-1 is annotated as an ORF whose role is uncertain. With 3 bases removed from V and 4 bases from J, the gap between germline ends came to 3 bases. CDR3 length equals 11 residues.

CDR3 loop: CASSLKPIYEQYF. CDR3 DNA: TGTGCCAGCAGTTTAAAACCGATCTACGAGCAGTACTTC. The chain uses TRBV27 and TRBJ2-7, with D uncertain. The ends were cut back, 2 bases at V and 3 bases at J, with 8 bases in the middle. The CDR3 loop spans 13 amino acids. Germline CDR1 MNHEY, CDR2 SMNVEV (reference sequence).

V gene TRBV27 combines with J gene TRBJ2-7; D perhaps matches TRBD1 (6 bases). Between the trimmed V and J ends, which lost 3 bases and 3 bases, there was a span of 18 bases. The CDR3 has 16 residues. Germline V gene lookup returns CDR1 MNHEY and CDR2 SMNVEV (reference sequence). CDR3 sequence reads: CASSFGGPRHLYEQYF. CDR3 DNA: TGTGCCAGCAGTTTTGGGGGCCCACGGCACCTCTACGAGCAGTACTTC.

The chain employs TRBV7-9 and TRBJ2-1; TRBD2 matches 10 bases. Germline V CDR1 and CDR2: SEHNR, FQNEAQ (reference sequence). The CDR3 contains 16 residues. Trimming at V came to 2 bases and at J to 3 bases, leaving 4 bases not matched to a gene. The CDR3 loop is CASSLNLAGVYNEQFF. Here the CDR3 DNA reads TGTGCCAGCAGCTTAAACCTAGCGGGAGTCTACAATGAGCAGTTCTTC.

The chain joins TRBV19 to TRBJ1-2, with a possible D match to TRBD1 (5 bases). Between the trimmed V and J ends, which lost 0 bases and 12 bases, there was a span of 14 bases. The CDR3 consists of 13 residues. Germline CDR1 LNHDA, CDR2 SQIVND (reference sequence). The CDR3 sequence is CASSIDGTVANTF. Here the CDR3 DNA reads TGTGCCAGTAGTATAGACGGGACGGTTGCCAACACCTTC.

V usage is TRBV18 and J usage is TRBJ2-1; D call uncertain. V lost 3 bases to trimming and J lost 5 bases, with 11 bases between them. This CDR3 region has 14 residues. From germline, CDR1 is KGHSH and CDR2 LQKENI. This CDR3 is CASSPLQGDNEQFF. CDR3 coding DNA: TGTGCCAGCTCACCCCTGCAAGGTGACAATGAGCAGTTCTTC.

The rearrangement joins TRBV2 to TRBJ1-2; possibly TRBD1 for D (5 bases). CDR3 size: 13 residues. The germline V gene encodes CDR1 SNHLY and CDR2 FYNNEI. V dropped 3 bases and J dropped 2 bases, with 7 bases sitting between them. CDR3: CASSDEGNYGYTF. The CDR3 DNA reads TGTGCCAGCAGTGATGAGGGGAACTATGGCTACACCTTC.

The genes are TRBV5-1 and TRBJ2-3, with 7 nucleotides matching TRBD2. In germline, CDR1 is SGHRS, CDR2 YFSETQ. This CDR3 spans 14 amino acids. The J segment lost 2 bases and the V segment lost 1 base, leaving 1 base of the junction unmatched. For the CDR3, the DNA is TGCGCCAGCAGCTTGCGGGGGGACACAGATACGCAGTATTTT. Translation gives CASSLRGDTDTQYF. The variable domain in full, completed from reference TRBV5-1 and TRBJ2-3, reads KAGVTQTPRYLIKTRGQQVTLSCSPISGHRSVSWYQQTPGQGLQFLFEYFSETQRNKGNFPGRFSGRQFSNSRSEMNVSTLELGDSALYLCASSLRGDTDTQYFGPGTRLTVL.

This clone turned up a few times. V usage is TRBV19 and J usage is TRBJ1-6, with D unresolved. The CDR3 sequence is 16 residues long. V lost 4 bases and J lost 6, with 16 bases in between. CDR1 LNHDA and CDR2 SQIVND come from the germline V gene (reference sequence). CDR3 amino acids: CASSKTAFLTNSPLHF. For the CDR3, the DNA is TGTGCCAGTAGTAAGACGGCCTTCCTTACTAATTCACCCCTCCACTTT.

The chain combines TRBV19 with TRBJ2-2; D uncertain. This CDR3 region has 14 residues. Trimming took 3 bases from V and 5 from J, leaving 10 bases between them. The germline V gene has CDR1 LNHDA and CDR2 SQIVND (reference sequence). Here the CDR3 DNA reads TGTGCCAGTAGTATCGAAGTTGGGACCGGGGAGCTGTTTTTT. Protein: CASSIEVGTGELFF.

This rearrangement joins TRBV7-2 to TRBJ1-1; D gene uncertain. V lost 1 base, J lost 1 base, and 7 bases lay in between. This CDR3 has 14 amino acids. In germline, CDR1 is SGHTA, CDR2 FQGNSA. CDR3 protein: CASSLGKENTEAFF. The CDR3 region has the DNA TGTGCCAGCAGCTTAGGAAAGGAGAACACTGAAGCTTTCTTT.

This chain uses TRBV2 with TRBJ2-7, with 9 positions matching TRBD2. The CDR3 length is 13 residues. Germline V CDR1 and CDR2: SNHLY, FYNNEI. Trimming removed 7 bases from V and 2 bases from J; junction bases left unmatched: 3. CDR3 in DNA: TGTGCCAGCATAGGGACTAGCACCTACGAGCAGTACTTC. Its translation is CASIGTSTYEQYF.

This chain links TRBV11-3 with TRBJ2-6; D may be TRBD2 (7 bases). In germline, CDR1 is SGHNT, CDR2 YENEEA. The CDR3 covers 19 residues. Between the trimmed V and J ends, which lost 3 bases and 0 bases, there was a span of 18 bases. CDR3 nucleotide sequence: TGTGCCAGCAGCTTGGGCGGGGGCAGGACTTACTCTGGGGCCAACGTCCTGACTTTC. This gives the protein CASSLGGGRTYSGANVLTF.

By sample share, this clone is large. The chain is built from TRBV10-3 and TRBJ1-5; 10 bases are shared with TRBD1. The junction had 6 bases not matched to a gene; V was cut back by 10 bases and J by 3 bases. The CDR3 runs 14 residues. Germline CDR1 is ENHRY and CDR2 is SYGVKD. The CDR3 region is CATGTGDPNQPQHF. As DNA, the CDR3 is TGTGCCACCGGGACAGGGGACCCCAATCAGCCCCAGCATTTT.

This clone was seen only once. The V and J genes are TRBV5-1 and TRBJ2-7; tentatively, D is TRBD2 (7 bases). Trimming took off 4 bases at V and 6 bases at J, with 20 bases between the two ends. CDR1 and CDR2 from the germline V gene are SGHRS and YFSETQ. This CDR3 has 15 residues. This CDR3 is CASSIQGGSLSEQYF. The CDR3 DNA reads as TGCGCCAGCAGCATACAGGGCGGGAGTCTTTCCGAGCAGTACTTC.

The rearrangement links TRBV4-1 to TRBJ2-6; D remains unclear. Germline CDR1 reads MGHRA; CDR2 reads YSYEKL. CDR3 length: 16 amino acids. Trimming took off 0 bases at V and 1 base at J, with 7 bases between the two ends. Written as DNA, the CDR3 is TGCGCCAGCAGCCAAGAAGTTTATTCTGGGGCCAACGTCCTGACTTTC. This sequence encodes CASSQEVYSGANVLTF.

The chain recombines TRBV29-1 with TRBJ2-5; D may correspond to TRBD1 or TRBD2 (5 bases each). The germline V gene encodes CDR1 SQVTM and CDR2 ANQGSEA. The CDR3 spans 13 residues. Trimming stripped 7 bases from V and 5 bases from J, with 17 bases between. The CDR3 sequence: CSAMGEGRETQYF. Written as DNA, the CDR3 is TGCAGCGCGATGGGGGAAGGGCGGGAGACCCAGTACTTC. The variable domain in full, completed from reference TRBV29-1 and TRBJ2-5, reads SAVISQKPSRDICQRGTSLTIQCQVDSQVTMMFWYRQQPGQSLTLIATANQGSEATYESGFVIDKFPISRPNLTFSTLTVSNMSPEDSSIYLCSAMGEGRETQYFGPGTRLLVL.

The chain joins TRBV10-3 to TRBJ2-3, with D perhaps TRBD1 or TRBD2 (5 bases each). Deletions cut 4 bases from V and 0 bases from J, with 14 bases between. The CDR3 has 16 residues. Germline loops: CDR1 ENHRY, CDR2 SYGVKD. The CDR3 DNA follows: TGTGCCATCAGTGGAGCGACGGGACGAAGCACAGATACGCAGTATTTT. Residues: CAISGATGRSTDTQYF.

This clone has just one count. The chain carries TRBV19 and TRBJ2-4, with TRBD2 identical over 9 bases. The CDR3 contains 14 residues. Germline values: CDR1 LNHDA, CDR2 SQIVND (reference sequence). V dropped 5 bases and J dropped 6; count of bases not matched to a gene: 5. CDR3 DNA: TGTGCCAGTAGTTGGCCGGGACTAGCAAACATTCAGTACTTC. Translation gives CASSWPGLANIQYF.

The chain has TRBV7-6 and TRBJ2-7; unclear D gene. CDR3 length: 14 residues. Germline CDR1 is SGHVS and CDR2 is FNYEAQ. V was pared by 1 base and J by 0 bases, with 7 bases between. The CDR3, as DNA: TGTGCCAGCAGCTTAGAAGGAGACTCCTACGAGCAGTACTTC. It translates to CASSLEGDSYEQYF. The full variable domain, in which reference TRBV7-6 and TRBJ2-7 provide the parts outside the CDR3, is GAGVSQSPRYKVTKRGQDVALRCDPISGHVSLYWYRQALGQGPEFLTYFNYEAQQDKSGLPNDRFSAERPEGSISTLTIQRTEQRDSAMYRCASSLEGDSYEQYFGPGTRLTVT.

The genes are TRBV6-5 and TRBJ1-1, with TRBD1 matching over 7 bases. CDR1 is MNHEY and CDR2 is SVGAGI in the germline V gene. The CDR3 runs 13 residues. V was clipped by 6 bases and J by 7 bases; unmatched bases: 8. The CDR3 sequence is CASRHRDSYEAFF. Here the CDR3 DNA reads TGTGCCAGCAGACACCGGGACAGCTATGAAGCTTTCTTT.